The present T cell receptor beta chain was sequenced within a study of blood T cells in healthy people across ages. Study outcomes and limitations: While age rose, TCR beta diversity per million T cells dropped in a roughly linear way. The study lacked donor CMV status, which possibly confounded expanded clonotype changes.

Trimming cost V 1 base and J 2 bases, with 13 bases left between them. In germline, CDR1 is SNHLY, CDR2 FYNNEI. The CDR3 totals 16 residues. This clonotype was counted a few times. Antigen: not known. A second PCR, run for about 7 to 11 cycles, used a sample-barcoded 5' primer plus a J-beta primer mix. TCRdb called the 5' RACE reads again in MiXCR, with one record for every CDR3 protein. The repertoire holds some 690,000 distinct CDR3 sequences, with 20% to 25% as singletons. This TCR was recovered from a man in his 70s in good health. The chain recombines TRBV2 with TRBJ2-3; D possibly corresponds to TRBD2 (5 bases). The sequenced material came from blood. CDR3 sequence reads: CASSEEAWETTDTQYF. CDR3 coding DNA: TGTGCCAGCAGTGAAGAGGCATGGGAGACCACAGATACGCAGTATTTT. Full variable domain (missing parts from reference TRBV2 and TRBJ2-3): EPEVTQTPSHQVTQMGQEVILRCVPISNHLYFYWYRQILGQKVEFLVSFYNNEISEKSEIFDDQFSVERPDGSNFTLKIRSTKLEDSAMYFCASSEEAWETTDTQYFGPGTRLTVL.